This TCR beta chain was found in a study of CD8 T cells in ankylosing spondylitis. Germline CDR1 and CDR2: MDHEN and SYDVKM. This CDR3 is built from 16 residues. The germline V and J ends were trimmed by 5 bases and 0 bases, with 13 bases remaining between them. Study-wide results and caveats: Some motif variants had been reported before (in reactive arthritis synovial fluid and blood). Researchers reportedly found disease-linked clones significantly enriched in matched ankylosing spondylitis synovial fluid.

TCRdb re-analysed the 5' RACE reads in MiXCR, keeping a single row per CDR3 protein. The data contain around 230,000 distinct CDR3 sequences, around 8% of them singletons. As concerns this clonotype: Its antigen is not identified.

The chain is built from TRBV28 and TRBJ1-4; D may be TRBD1 (6 bases). This TCR was recovered from a female donor with ankylosing spondylitis or in good health (not recorded which). Sample: blood, either unsorted or a sorted T cell fraction (not recorded which). The CDR3 DNA reads as TGTGCCAGCAGTGAAAGGACAGCAGCAACTAATGAAAAACTGTTTTTT. As protein: CASSERTAATNEKLFF.